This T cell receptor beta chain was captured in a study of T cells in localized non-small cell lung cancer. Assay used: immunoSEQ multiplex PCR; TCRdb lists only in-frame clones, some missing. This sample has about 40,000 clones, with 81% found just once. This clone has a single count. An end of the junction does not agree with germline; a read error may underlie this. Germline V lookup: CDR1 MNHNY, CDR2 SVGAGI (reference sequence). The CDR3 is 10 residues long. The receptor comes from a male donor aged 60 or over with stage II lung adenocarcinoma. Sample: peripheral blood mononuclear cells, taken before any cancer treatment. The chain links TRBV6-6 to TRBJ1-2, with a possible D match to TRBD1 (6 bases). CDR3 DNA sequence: TGTGCCAGCAGTTCGCGACAGGTGTTCTTC. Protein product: CASSSRQVFF.